This T cell receptor (beta chain) was documented in a study of T cell responses to AZD1222 COVID-19 vaccine. The study's findings and limits: Only a handful of AZD1222 recipients, more than 5 in all, had baseline seropositivity. Donor demographics were predominantly white British with a female majority; clonal diversity may be underestimated. Repertoires were collected only later (after the peak T cell response had occurred). CD4 TCRs associated with vaccination spanned spike, dominating at 160-218 and 743-854.

Trimming cost V 9 bases and J 4 bases, with 14 bases left between them. There are 13 residues in the CDR3. Germline CDR1 LNHDA, CDR2 SQIVND (reference sequence). Remarks on this clone: Its antigen remains unidentified.

Clones were sequenced by immunoSEQ multiplex PCR, and TCRdb holds only the in-frame ones, with some missing. Among 90,000 to 100,000 clones listed, roughly 90% were seen once. This chain uses TRBV19 with TRBJ2-3; D might be TRBD1 or TRBD2, each matching 6 bases. The sequencing used peripheral blood, collected 28 days after the second AZD1222 dose. The TCR originated in an adult who received the AZD1222 COVID-19 vaccine. CDR3: CASERRGADTQYF. CDR3 coding DNA: TGTGCCAGCGAGCGGAGGGGGGCAGATACGCAGTATTTT.